This T cell receptor (beta chain) was sequenced during a study of tumor-infiltrating lymphocytes in primary liver carcinoma. Turning to the study itself: Surgical resection was used to treat these primary liver carcinoma patients.

On this clonotype: Its cognate antigen is unknown.

The input was 450 to 500 ng total RNA; TCR beta cDNA was made from it with a constant-region primer. ARM-PCR was slightly modified, and three nested multiplex PCR rounds with it gave rise to the TCR beta libraries. The first two PCR rounds used TRBV1-TRBV30 primers with a Cbeta primer, approximately 10 cycles each. TCRdb re-called the multiplex PCR reads with MiXCR, one entry per CDR3 protein. The table includes about 310,000 distinct CDR3 sequences, 65% detected once. The study's findings and limits: Unsorted bulk samples meant CD4+ and CD8+ repertoires went uncompared. Relative to blood, tumors carried a significantly larger fraction of the repertoire in their top 250 clones (p = 0.039).

In addition to blood RNA drawn from unsorted whole blood, germline DNA was extracted. About 3.6 milliliters of peripheral blood were collected before surgery. The CDR3 contains 14 residues. Germline CDR1 and CDR2: MNHNS and SASEGT. V lost 4 bases to trimming and J lost 3 bases, with 13 bases between them. The chain has TRBV6-1 and TRBJ2-7; maybe TRBD2 (6 bases). The sample comprised peripheral blood. The source is a man aged 40-49 years with primary liver carcinoma and hepatitis B virus infection. For the CDR3, the DNA is TGTGCCAGCAGTGGAATTAGCGGATACTACGAGCAGTACTTC. Translated: CASSGISGYYEQYF.